These 22 T cell receptor beta chains were all obtained from the same sample, sequenced in a study of CD8+CD57+ T cells in acquired aplastic anemia. CDR3 and TCR beta VDJ profiling relied on genomic DNA as the template. TCRdb independently ran MiXCR on the reads; one entry per CDR3 protein. Among more than 250,000 distinct CDR3 sequences listed, roughly 82% were seen once. Patients included in sequencing had previously demonstrated CD8+CD57+ cell expansion by flow cytometry. Sequencing was carried out using sorted CD4+, CD8+, or CD8+CD57+ T cells (not recorded which) from PBMCs. All receptors come from a human donor with aplastic anemia.

This clonotype was seen just once. One end of the junction is discordant with germline, which a read error may explain. The chain recombines TRBV7-3 with TRBJ2-3; TRBD1 aligns across 7 bases. This CDR3 comprises 13 residues. The germline CDR1 and CDR2 sequences are SGHTA and FQGTGA. The CDR3 here is CASSSRGTDTHAF. CDR3 DNA sequence: TGTGCCAGCAGTTCTAGGGGGACAGATACGCACGCTTTT.

Note on this clonotype: At one boundary the junction diverges from the germline segment, which might be a read error. The gene calls are TRBV9 and TRBJ2-6, with D maybe TRBD2 (6 bases). The CDR3 spans 13 residues. Germline lookup yields CDR1 SGDLS and CDR2 YYNGEE. The CDR3 loop is CASSPWGVSTEAF. CDR3 bases: TGTGCCAGCAGCCCTTGGGGGGTAAGCACTGAAGCTTTC. The full variable domain, completed using reference TRBV9 and TRBJ2-6, is DSGVTQTPKHLITATGQRVTLRCSPRSGDLSVYWYQQSLDQGLQFLIQYYNGEERAKGNILERFSAQQFPDLHSELNLSSLELGDSALYFCASSPWGVSTEAFGAGSRLTVL.

The rearrangement links TRBV6-5 to TRBJ1-1, with D possibly TRBD1 on 5 matching bases. The CDR3 totals 15 residues. Looked up from germline, CDR1 is MNHEY and CDR2 is SVGAGI. Deletions cut 5 bases from V and 0 bases from J, with 13 bases between. Written as DNA, the CDR3 is TGTGCCAGCAGTAGAGATAGGGGACTGAACACTGAAGCTTTCTTT. This codes for CASSRDRGLNTEAFF.

To note about this clonotype: The junction differs from germline at one of its ends, possibly a read error. This rearrangement joins TRBV11-3 to TRBJ2-5; possibly TRBD1 for D (5 bases). This CDR3 is built from 14 residues. CDR1 and CDR2 from the germline V gene are SGHNT and YENEEA. CDR3 region: CASGLDRTGKTQYF. The CDR3 DNA sequence: TGTGCCAGCGGCTTAGATCGAACAGGAAAGACCCAGTACTTC.

The gene calls are TRBV7-2 and TRBJ2-3; tentatively, D is TRBD2 (5 bases). CDR3 size: 16 residues. V was clipped by 5 bases and J by 1 base, with 16 bases between them. Germline CDR1 and CDR2: SGHTA and FQGNSA. CDR3 nucleotides: TGTGCCAGCAGCCAAGAATTCGGAGGAGGCACAGATACGCAGTATTTT. As protein: CASSQEFGGGTDTQYF.

The V gene is TRBV7-8, the J gene TRBJ2-7; the match to TRBD1 covers 7 bases. J lost 13 bases, V lost 3 bases, and 18 bases had no gene match. The CDR3 has 15 amino acids. Germline V lookup: CDR1 SGHVS, CDR2 FQNEAQ. CDR3 amino acids: CASSLRPAGTADPYV. CDR3 coding DNA: TGTGCCAGCAGCTTGCGTCCAGCAGGGACAGCCGATCCCTACGTC.

The CDR3 protein is CASSEGGGVPDTQYF. The DNA for the CDR3 is TGTGCCAGCAGTGAAGGTGGCGGGGTTCCAGATACGCAGTATTTT. The V call is TRBV6-1, the J call TRBJ2-3; a possible D gene is TRBD2 (6 bases). This CDR3 has 15 amino acids. The V gene lost 1 base and the J gene lost 4 bases, with 12 bases spanning the gap. The germline gives CDR1 MNHNS, CDR2 SASEGT.

This sequence joins TRBV25-1 and TRBJ2-7, with D possibly matching TRBD2 (6 bases). The V and J ends lost 6 bases and 2 bases respectively, with 14 bases between them. This CDR3 contains 14 residues. CDR1 and CDR2 (germline): MGHDK, SYGVNS. The CDR3 here is CASRAGLGAYEQYF. CDR3 sequence (DNA): TGTGCCAGCAGGGCGGGGCTAGGAGCCTACGAGCAGTACTTC.

Turning to this clonotype: At one boundary the junction diverges from the germline segment, which might be a read error. J is TRBJ2-3 and V is TRBV7-3, with TRBD2 matching 7 bases. Germline CDR1 and CDR2: SGHTA and FQGTGA. The CDR3 is 13 residues long. CDR3 DNA sequence: TGTGCCACCGGGACTGGCGGGAGAAGGGAGCAGCAGTTT. It codes for CATGTGGRREQQF. Based on the CDR3 plus reference TRBV7-3 and TRBJ2-3, the full variable domain is GAGVSQTPSNKVTEKGKYVELRCDPISGHTALYWYRQSLGQGPEFLIYFQGTGAADDSGLPNDRFFAVRPEGSVSTLKIQRTERGDSAVYLCATGTGGRREQQFGPGTRLTVL.

The chain uses TRBV7-9 and TRBJ1-2; D remains unclear. Germline CDR1 and CDR2: SEHNR and FQNEAQ (reference sequence). The CDR3 length is 16 residues. Trimming pared 3 bases from V and 6 bases from J, leaving 20 bases between. The CDR3 reads CASSLAGDPDTHGYTF. The CDR3 DNA reads TGTGCCAGCAGCTTGGCGGGAGATCCCGACACGCATGGCTACACCTTC.

A word on this clonotype: The germline gene is not matched at one end of the junction; a read error may be the cause. The rearrangement joins TRBV2 to TRBJ1-1; D gene uncertain. The CDR3 runs to 15 residues. CDR1 and CDR2 from the germline V gene are SNHLY and FYNNEI. CDR3 sequence (DNA): TGTGCCAGCAGTGAGCTAGAGCCAGTACTCTACGAAGCGTACTTT. Translation gives CASSELEPVLYEAYF. The full variable domain, rest sourced from reference TRBV2 and TRBJ1-1, is EPEVTQTPSHQVTQMGQEVILRCVPISNHLYFYWYRQILGQKVEFLVSFYNNEISEKSEIFDDQFSVERPDGSNFTLKIRSTKLEDSAMYFCASSELEPVLYEAYFGQGTRLTVV.

A word on this clonotype: The junction does not match germline at one end; this may be a read error. The chain joins TRBV7-3 to TRBJ1-3; no clear D gene. From germline, CDR1 is SGHTA and CDR2 FQGTGA. This CDR3 is built from 14 residues. The CDR3 nucleotides are TGTGCCAGCAGCCATGGCGTGTCTGGAAAAAACACACAGTTT. Protein: CASSHGVSGKNTQF.

This chain joins TRBV20-1 and TRBJ2-5; no clear D. Trimming left V 0 bases short and J 1 base short, with 15 bases between. CDR1 is DFQATT and CDR2 is SNEGSKA in the germline V gene (reference sequence). The CDR3 is 16 residues long. CDR3 DNA: TGCAGTGCTAGAGATGTAGGGCGGAAGCGCCAAGAGACCCAGTACTTC. Protein sequence: CSARDVGRKRQETQYF.

Regarding this clonotype: The DNA is omitted, as the CDR3 cannot be located on it reliably, and the CDR3 follows TCRdb's listing. This chain links TRBV2 with TRBJ2-3; TRBD2, as called in the table, went unchecked against the DNA. Germline assignment: CDR1 SNHLY and CDR2 FYNNEI. The CDR3 adds up to 14 amino acids, both ends counted. The CDR3 loop is CASSFAGGSLKKHF.

Concerning this clonotype: Sequence at one end of the junction differs from germline and may be a read error. The J gene is TRBJ2-3, the V gene TRBV7-2; weak D call: TRBD2 (6 bases). This CDR3 is 13 amino acids long. Germline V lookup: CDR1 SGHTA, CDR2 FQGNSA. The CDR3 reads CASSSGGAEAQFF. The CDR3 DNA reads as TGTGCCAGCAGCTCCGGGGGTGCTGAAGCGCAGTTTTTC.

The J gene is TRBJ1-1, the V gene TRBV7-6; D gene unclear. The CDR3 is 15 amino acids. Germline V gene data show CDR1 as SGHVS and CDR2 as FNYEAQ. Trimming left V 3 bases short and J 14 bases short, with 25 bases between. This CDR3 reads CASSLGSSESPLDFF. The CDR3, as DNA: TGTGCCAGCAGCTTGGGTTCCTCAGAGTCACCCCTCGACTTCTTT.

Details on this clonotype: Germline and junction disagree at one end, which may indicate a read error. The V and J genes are TRBV6-4 and TRBJ2-1; perhaps TRBD2 as D (6 bases). This CDR3 comprises 13 residues. CDR1 is MRHNA and CDR2 is SNTAGT in the germline V gene. CDR3 amino acids: CARSGGPSDAQFF. The CDR3 bases are TGTGCCCGCAGTGGAGGGCCCAGCGATGCGCAGTTCTTC.

This chain connects TRBV2 to TRBJ2-5; maybe TRBD2 (5 bases). The DNA matches TRBJ2-3 better at its end, which makes the J call doubtful. CDR1 and CDR2 (germline): SNHLY, FYNNEI. This CDR3 has 13 residues. The CDR3 is CASRAAGTDEQYF. The CDR3 DNA reads TGTGCCAGCAGGGCGGCGGGCACAGACGAGCAGTATTTT.

As for this clonotype: In this CDR3 the conserved last residue, phenylalanine or tryptophan, is missing, so a read error is likely. The rearrangement uses TRBV7-8 and TRBJ2-3; TRBD2 is a possible D gene (6 bases). The germline V and J ends were trimmed by 0 bases and 8 bases, with 6 bases remaining between them. Germline values: CDR1 SGHVS, CDR2 FQNEAQ. The CDR3 is made up of 12 amino acids. CDR3 bases: TGTGCCAGCAGCTTAGCGGGAGGTACGCAGTATTTG. This gives the protein CASSLAGGTQYL.

This clonotype was seen a few times. The J gene is TRBJ2-3, the V gene TRBV7-2; 8 nucleotides agree with TRBD2. This CDR3 contains 17 residues. Germline V CDR1 and CDR2: SGHTA, FQGNSA. Losses at the gene ends were 0 bases for V and 6 bases for J; bases not matched to a gene: 11. The CDR3 is CASSLAASGLLGDTQYF. The CDR3 region has the DNA TGTGCCAGCAGCTTAGCGGCTAGCGGGTTACTAGGGGATACGCAGTATTTT.

The V gene is TRBV12-5, the J gene TRBJ1-1; 7 bases are a match to TRBD1. CDR3 length: 15 amino acids. Germline CDR1 LGHNT, CDR2 FRNRAP. With 3 bases clipped from V and 4 bases from J, the junction kept 8 bases outside the gene matches. CDR3: CASGLDLTGSTEAFF. CDR3 nucleotides: TGTGCTAGTGGTTTAGATCTGACAGGGAGCACTGAAGCTTTCTTT.

The chain uses TRBV7-9 and TRBJ2-7, with D possibly TRBD2 on 5 matching bases. Germline CDR1 is SEHNR and CDR2 is FQNEAQ (reference sequence). The CDR3 covers 15 residues. CDR3 in amino acids: CATSIQKSGANEQYV. Here the CDR3 DNA reads TGTGCCACCAGCATACAAAAAAGCGGTGCCAACGAGCAGTACGTC.